The 23 T cell receptor beta chains in this list originate from one sample, sequenced in a study of cytomegalovirus exposure and HLA in healthy donors. The method was immunoSEQ multiplex PCR; TCRdb's version includes in-frame clones alone and lacks a portion of them. The sample contains 110,000 to 150,000 clones, 94% of which appear only once. The sequencing input was PBMCs. These receptors were collected from a young man in good health and CMV-seropositive.

A single count supports this clone. This chain's CDR3 is CASSKSDRVGSPLHF. CDR3 bases: TGTGCCAGCAGTAAATCGGACAGGGTTGGTTCACCCCTCCACTTT. This sequence joins TRBV6-1 and TRBJ1-6, with 8 bases matching TRBD1. After removal of 5 bases from V and 9 bases from J, the junction contained 9 bases not matched to a gene. The CDR3 is 15 amino acids. Germline loops: CDR1 MNHNS, CDR2 SASEGT.

The rearrangement joins TRBV29-1 to TRBJ2-3; 11 bases fit TRBD2. The CDR3 covers 17 residues. The junction had 13 bases not matched to a gene; V was cut back by 8 bases and J by 0 bases. CDR1 is SQVTM and CDR2 is ANQGSEA in the germline V gene. The CDR3 loop reads CSPELAGEPSSTDTQYF. The CDR3 coding sequence is TGCAGCCCCGAACTAGCGGGAGAACCGTCTAGCACAGATACGCAGTATTTT.

The chain uses TRBV5-1 and TRBJ1-2; the match to TRBD1 covers 10 bases. The CDR3 has 17 amino acids. Germline loops: CDR1 SGHRS, CDR2 YFSETQ. With V trimmed by 3 bases and J by 7 bases, 15 bases remained unmatched. The CDR3 loop is CASSSRTGGYIRSGYTF. CDR3 bases: TGCGCCAGCAGCTCGAGGACAGGGGGTTACATTCGATCTGGCTACACCTTC.

This rearrangement joins TRBV30 to TRBJ2-5; tentative D call: TRBD2 (5 bases). Trimming cost V 3 bases and J 2 bases, with 10 bases left between them. Germline V gene lookup returns CDR1 GTSNPN and CDR2 SVGIG (reference sequence). There are 13 residues in the CDR3. Here the CDR3 reads CAWSLGIQETQYF. DNA for the CDR3: TGTGCCTGGAGCCTCGGGATACAAGAGACCCAGTACTTC.

This sequence joins TRBV18 and TRBJ1-5; weak D call: TRBD1 (5 bases). There are 15 residues in the CDR3. Per the germline V gene, CDR1 is KGHSH and CDR2 is LQKENI. Trimming cost V 3 bases and J 5 bases, with 14 bases left between them. DNA of the CDR3: TGTGCCAGCTCACCTTCCCAGGGCTGGGATCAGCCCCAGCATTTT. Amino acids: CASSPSQGWDQPQHF.

The rearrangement links TRBV11-3 to TRBJ2-1, with TRBD2 identical over 13 bases. CDR1 and CDR2 (germline): SGHNT, YENEEA. V shed 1 base, J shed 5 bases, and the junction held 5 bases outside the gene matches. The CDR3 totals 17 residues. The CDR3 is CASSLGPGLAGNNEQFF. As DNA, the CDR3 is TGTGCCAGCAGCTTAGGACCGGGACTAGCGGGAAACAATGAGCAGTTCTTC.

The J gene is TRBJ1-5, the V gene TRBV27; D unresolved. Trimming took 2 bases from V and 6 from J, leaving 11 bases between them. The CDR3 consists of 14 residues. Germline assignment: CDR1 MNHEY and CDR2 SMNVEV (reference sequence). This CDR3 reads CASSLHGSGQPQHF. The CDR3 nucleotides read TGTGCCAGCAGTTTACACGGTTCGGGTCAGCCCCAGCATTTT.

This chain connects TRBV7-2 to TRBJ1-2, with 10 nucleotides matching TRBD1. J gave up 3 bases and V 2 bases, and 6 bases lay outside the gene matches. The CDR3 spans 16 residues. Germline CDR1 reads SGHTA; CDR2 reads FQGNSA. For the CDR3, the DNA is TGTGCCAGCAGCTTAATTGGGACAGGGGTTTACTATGGCTACACCTTC. This gives the protein CASSLIGTGVYYGYTF.

The DNA for the CDR3 is TGTGCCAGCAGCGCCTTCAGGGTCTCTGAAGCTTTCTTT. This encodes CASSAFRVSEAFF. V is TRBV28 and J is TRBJ1-1, with D perhaps matching TRBD1 (5 bases). V gave up 6 bases and J gave up 6 bases, with 14 bases separating them. Germline V CDR1 and CDR2: MDHEN, SYDVKM. This CDR3 has 13 residues. Full variable domain (remainder filled in from reference TRBV28 and TRBJ1-1): DVKVTQSSRYLVKRTGEKVFLECVQDMDHENMFWYRQDPGLGLRLIYFSYDVKMKEKGDIPEGYSVSREKKERFSLILESASTNQTSMYLCASSAFRVSEAFFGQGTRLTVV.

V and J are TRBV28 and TRBJ1-2, with 7 bases lining up with TRBD1. The junction had 11 bases not matched to a gene; V was cut back by 2 bases and J by 2 bases. The length of the CDR3 is 17 residues. Germline V gene data show CDR1 as MDHEN and CDR2 as SYDVKM. The CDR3 DNA sequence: TGTGCCAGCAGTTTAATTTCGACAGGGTGGGTAAACTATGGCTACACCTTC. The encoded protein is CASSLISTGWVNYGYTF.

The chain couples TRBV15 to TRBJ2-7; 11 positions agree with TRBD2. CDR1 is LNHNV, CDR2 YYDKDF, per germline (reference sequence). The CDR3 length is 16 residues. The trim removed 1 base at V and 3 bases at J, leaving 5 bases unmatched. In DNA, the CDR3 is TGTGCCACCAGCAGAGTTGGTAGCGGGAGGGGCTACGAGCAGTACTTC. Its translation is CATSRVGSGRGYEQYF.

The chain uses TRBV7-9 and TRBJ1-1; unclear D gene. Germline V lookup: CDR1 SEHNR, CDR2 FQNEAQ (reference sequence). The CDR3 runs 13 residues. Trimming took off 2 bases at V and 5 bases at J, with 9 bases between the two ends. CDR3 bases: TGTGCCAGCAGCTTACGGGAAGTGACTGAAGCTTTCTTT. Amino acid sequence: CASSLREVTEAFF. The whole variable domain, filled in from reference TRBV7-9 and TRBJ1-1, reads DTGVSQNPRHKITKRGQNVTFRCDPISEHNRLYWYRQTLGQGPEFLTYFQNEAQLEKSRLLSDRFSAERPKGSFSTLEIQRTEQGDSAMYLCASSLREVTEAFFGQGTRLTVV.

The genes are TRBV5-4 and TRBJ2-2; 9 bases fit TRBD1. CDR1 and CDR2 (germline): SGHNT, YYREEE (reference sequence). The CDR3 loop spans 16 amino acids. V lost 4 bases, J lost 3 bases, and 7 bases stayed unmatched. CDR3 residues: CASSTPGQGDTGELFF. In DNA form, the CDR3 reads TGTGCCAGCAGCACCCCGGGACAGGGAGACACCGGGGAGCTGTTTTTT.

The rearrangement uses TRBV5-4 and TRBJ2-4; D call uncertain. CDR1 and CDR2 (germline): SGHNT, YYREEE (reference sequence). V shed 3 bases and J shed 0 bases, with 10 bases lying between them. This CDR3 spans 15 amino acids. CDR3 DNA sequence: TGTGCCAGCAGCTCGGGTTCGGAAGCCAAAAACATTCAGTACTTC. Amino acids: CASSSGSEAKNIQYF.

The chain uses TRBV27 and TRBJ2-7; TRBD1 agrees at 12 bases. From germline, CDR1 is MNHEY and CDR2 SMNVEV (reference sequence). The CDR3 length is 15 residues. The J segment lost 4 bases and the V segment lost 5 bases, leaving 6 bases of the junction unmatched. The CDR3 reads CASSHGTGGSYEQYF. As DNA, the CDR3 is TGTGCCAGCAGTCACGGGACAGGGGGCTCTTACGAGCAGTACTTC.

The chain employs TRBV6-6 and TRBJ2-1, with 10 nucleotides matching TRBD2. Germline V gene sequence: CDR1 MNHNY, CDR2 SVGAGI (reference sequence). Trimming removed 6 bases from V and 4 bases from J; junction bases left unmatched: 6. The CDR3 consists of 15 residues. CDR3 amino acids: CASSAAGGPYNEQFF. The DNA for the CDR3 is TGTGCCAGCAGCGCAGCGGGGGGGCCTTACAATGAGCAGTTCTTC.

This chain joins TRBV7-9 and TRBJ1-1, with D hard to call. This CDR3 has 15 amino acids. Trimming shortened V by 3 bases and J by 5 bases, and 16 bases separated the two germline ends. The germline CDR1 and CDR2 sequences are SEHNR and FQNEAQ (reference sequence). The chain's CDR3 is CASSFGRQSGTEAFF. As DNA, the CDR3 is TGTGCCAGCAGCTTCGGTCGCCAAAGCGGGACTGAAGCTTTCTTT.

The chain couples TRBV5-1 to TRBJ2-3; D remains ambiguous. The V end was cut by 3 bases, the J end by 2 bases, with 19 bases between. Germline V gives CDR1 SGHRS, CDR2 YFSETQ. CDR3 size: 17 residues. CDR3 coding DNA: TGCGCCAGCAGCTCTGTAGTATCCAGGATGTACACAGATACGCAGTATTTT. Translation: CASSSVVSRMYTDTQYF.

The V call is TRBV6-1, the J call TRBJ2-7; no clear D. The ends were cut back, 7 bases at V and 5 bases at J, with 15 bases in the middle. The CDR3 loop spans 13 amino acids. The germline gives CDR1 MNHNS, CDR2 SASEGT. The CDR3 nucleotides are TGTGCCAGCATCAAGTCACTTCTTGACGAGCAGTACTTC. It specifies CASIKSLLDEQYF.

The rearrangement links TRBV5-1 to TRBJ1-5; D perhaps matches TRBD1 (5 bases). Germline V CDR1 and CDR2: SGHRS, YFSETQ. This CDR3 is built from 16 residues. V was clipped by 1 base and J by 0 bases, with 11 bases between them. CDR3 in amino acids: CASSLTGSYSNQPQHF. The CDR3 coding sequence is TGCGCCAGCAGCTTGACAGGTTCCTATAGCAATCAGCCCCAGCATTTT.

The chain uses TRBV4-1 and TRBJ2-2, with TRBD2 identical over 7 bases. The ends lost 0 bases at V and 4 bases at J; junction bases unmatched: 8. The CDR3 is 17 residues long. CDR1 and CDR2 (germline): MGHRA, YSYEKL. CDR3 bases: TGCGCCAGCAGCCAAGAGGGAGCGGGGTGGGGCACCGGGGAGCTGTTTTTT. As protein: CASSQEGAGWGTGELFF.

The rearrangement links TRBV9 to TRBJ2-2; TRBD1 aligns across 8 bases. Germline CDR1 and CDR2: SGDLS and YYNGEE. Trimming cost V 0 bases and J 5 bases; bases outside gene matches: 6. The length of the CDR3 is 16 residues. This CDR3 reads CASSVAAGGRTGELFF. The CDR3 region has the DNA TGTGCCAGCAGCGTAGCTGCAGGGGGCAGGACCGGGGAGCTGTTTTTT.

This chain connects TRBV9 to TRBJ2-6, with D tentatively TRBD1 (6 bases). Trimming removed 4 bases at V and 5 bases at J, with 22 bases between. The CDR3 extends over 18 amino acids. CDR1 SGDLS and CDR2 YYNGEE come from the germline V gene. The DNA for the CDR3 is TGTGCCAGCAGCCCAAGAACAGGGTTTGTAAGTTGGGCCAACGTCCTGACTTTC. This gives the protein CASSPRTGFVSWANVLTF.